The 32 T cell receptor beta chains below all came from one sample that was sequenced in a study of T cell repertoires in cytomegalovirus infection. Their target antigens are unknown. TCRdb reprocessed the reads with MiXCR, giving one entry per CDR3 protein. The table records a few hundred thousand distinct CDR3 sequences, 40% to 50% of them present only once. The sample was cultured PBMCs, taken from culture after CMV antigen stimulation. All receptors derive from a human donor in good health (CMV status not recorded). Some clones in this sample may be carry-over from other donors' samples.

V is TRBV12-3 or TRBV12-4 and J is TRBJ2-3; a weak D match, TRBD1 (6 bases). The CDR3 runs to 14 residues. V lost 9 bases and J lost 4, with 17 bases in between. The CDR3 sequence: CASTLWDNSDTQYF. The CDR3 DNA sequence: TGTGCCAGTACCCTGTGGGACAACTCAGATACGCAGTATTTT.

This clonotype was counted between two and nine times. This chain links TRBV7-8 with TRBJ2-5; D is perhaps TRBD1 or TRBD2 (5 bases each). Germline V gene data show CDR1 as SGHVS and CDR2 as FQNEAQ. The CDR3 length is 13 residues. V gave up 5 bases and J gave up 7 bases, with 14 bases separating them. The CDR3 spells CASSPLGRGTQYF. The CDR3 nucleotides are TGTGCCAGCAGCCCGTTGGGACGGGGGACCCAGTACTTC.

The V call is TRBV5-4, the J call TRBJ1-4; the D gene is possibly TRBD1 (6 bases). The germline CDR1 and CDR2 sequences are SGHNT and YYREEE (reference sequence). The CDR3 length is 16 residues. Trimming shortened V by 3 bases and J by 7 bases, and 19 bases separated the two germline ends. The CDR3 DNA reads TGTGCCAGCAGCTCAACCATAAGGACAGTTTCTGAAAAACTGTTTTTT. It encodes CASSSTIRTVSEKLFF.

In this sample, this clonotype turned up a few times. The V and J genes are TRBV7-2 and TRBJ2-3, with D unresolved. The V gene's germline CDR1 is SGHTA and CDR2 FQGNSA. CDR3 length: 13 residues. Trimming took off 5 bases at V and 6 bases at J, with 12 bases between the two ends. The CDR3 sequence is CASSPTPLDTQYF. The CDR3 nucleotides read TGTGCCAGCAGCCCGACCCCCTTGGATACGCAGTATTTT. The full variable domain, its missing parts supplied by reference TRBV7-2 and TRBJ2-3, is GAGVSQSPSNKVTEKGKDVELRCDPISGHTALYWYRQSLGQGLEFLIYFQGNSAPDKSGLPSDRFSAERTGGSVSTLTIQRTQQEDSAVYLCASSPTPLDTQYFGPGTRLTVL.

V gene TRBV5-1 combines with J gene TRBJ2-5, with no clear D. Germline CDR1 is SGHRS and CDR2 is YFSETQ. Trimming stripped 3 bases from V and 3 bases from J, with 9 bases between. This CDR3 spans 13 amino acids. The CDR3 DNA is TGCGCCAGCAGCTCTGTTCCCAAAGAGACCCAGTACTTC. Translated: CASSSVPKETQYF.

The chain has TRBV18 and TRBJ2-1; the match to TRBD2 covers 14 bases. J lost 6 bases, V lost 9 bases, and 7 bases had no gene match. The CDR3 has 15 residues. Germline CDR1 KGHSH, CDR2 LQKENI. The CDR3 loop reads CASLTGTSGSNEQFF. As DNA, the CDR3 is TGTGCCAGTTTGACCGGGACTAGCGGGAGCAATGAGCAGTTCTTC.

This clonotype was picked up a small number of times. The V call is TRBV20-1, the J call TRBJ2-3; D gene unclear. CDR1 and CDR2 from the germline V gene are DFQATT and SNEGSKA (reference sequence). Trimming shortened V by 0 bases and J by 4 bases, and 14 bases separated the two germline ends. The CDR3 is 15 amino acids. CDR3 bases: TGCAGTGCTAGAGATGGTCGTAGGGAAGCAGATACGCAGTATTTT. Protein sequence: CSARDGRREADTQYF.

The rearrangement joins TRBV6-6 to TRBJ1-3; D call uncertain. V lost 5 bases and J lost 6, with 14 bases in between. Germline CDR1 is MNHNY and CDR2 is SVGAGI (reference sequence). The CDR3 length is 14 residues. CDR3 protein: CASSGGSSSNTIYF. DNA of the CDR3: TGTGCCAGCAGTGGAGGGAGTAGCTCAAACACCATATATTTT.

The CDR3 nucleotides are TGTGCCAGCAGGATTAGCGGGAGGGCTAGGCGGACAGATACGCAGTATTTT. It codes for CASRISGRARRTDTQYF. The gene calls are TRBV7-8 and TRBJ2-3, with 11 positions matching TRBD2. Trimming removed 6 bases from V and 3 bases from J; junction bases left unmatched: 11. There are 17 residues in the CDR3. Germline CDR1 is SGHVS and CDR2 is FQNEAQ.

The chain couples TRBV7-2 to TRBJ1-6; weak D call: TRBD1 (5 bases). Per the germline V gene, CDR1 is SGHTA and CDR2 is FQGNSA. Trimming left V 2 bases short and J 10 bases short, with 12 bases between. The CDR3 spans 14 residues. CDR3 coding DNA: TGTGCCAGCAGCTTATCCCCCCGGGGGTCACCCCTCCACTTT. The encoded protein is CASSLSPRGSPLHF.

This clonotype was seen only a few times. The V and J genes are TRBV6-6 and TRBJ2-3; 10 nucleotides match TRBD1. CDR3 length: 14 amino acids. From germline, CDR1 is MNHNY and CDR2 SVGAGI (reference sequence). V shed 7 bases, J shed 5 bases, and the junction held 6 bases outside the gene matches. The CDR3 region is CASTQTGGVDTQYF. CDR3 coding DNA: TGTGCCAGCACCCAGACAGGGGGCGTAGATACGCAGTATTTT.

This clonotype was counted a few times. CDR3 amino acids: CASRPRSGVSHEQYF. In DNA, the CDR3 is TGTGCCAGTAGACCCCGATCGGGGGTGTCCCACGAGCAGTACTTC. The chain has TRBV19 and TRBJ2-7; perhaps TRBD2 as D (6 bases). The germline V gene encodes CDR1 LNHDA and CDR2 SQIVND (reference sequence). With 6 bases removed from V and 5 bases from J, the gap between germline ends came to 20 bases. CDR3 length equals 15 residues.

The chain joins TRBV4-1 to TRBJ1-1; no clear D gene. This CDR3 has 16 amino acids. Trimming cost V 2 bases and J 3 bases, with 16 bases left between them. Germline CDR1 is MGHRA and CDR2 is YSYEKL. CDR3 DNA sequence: TGCGCCAGCAGCCAACCTCGCGGGGATGGGGACACTGAAGCTTTCTTT. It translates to CASSQPRGDGDTEAFF.

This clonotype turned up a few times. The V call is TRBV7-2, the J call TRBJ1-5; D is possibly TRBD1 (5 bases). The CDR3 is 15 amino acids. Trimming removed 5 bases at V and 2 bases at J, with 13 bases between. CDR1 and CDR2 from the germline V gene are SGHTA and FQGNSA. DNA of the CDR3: TGTGCCAGCAGCCTAAAGCCAGGGCGCAATCAGCCCCAGCATTTT. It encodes CASSLKPGRNQPQHF.

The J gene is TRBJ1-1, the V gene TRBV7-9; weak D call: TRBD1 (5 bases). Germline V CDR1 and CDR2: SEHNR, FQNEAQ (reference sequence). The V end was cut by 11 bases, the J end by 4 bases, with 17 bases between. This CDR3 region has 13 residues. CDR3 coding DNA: TGTGCCGGAAGGCGGGACGGGGGCACTGAAGCTTTCTTT. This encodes CAGRRDGGTEAFF. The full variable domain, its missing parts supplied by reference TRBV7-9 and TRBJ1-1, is DTGVSQNPRHKITKRGQNVTFRCDPISEHNRLYWYRQTLGQGPEFLTYFQNEAQLEKSRLLSDRFSAERPKGSFSTLEIQRTEQGDSAMYLCAGRRDGGTEAFFGQGTRLTVV.

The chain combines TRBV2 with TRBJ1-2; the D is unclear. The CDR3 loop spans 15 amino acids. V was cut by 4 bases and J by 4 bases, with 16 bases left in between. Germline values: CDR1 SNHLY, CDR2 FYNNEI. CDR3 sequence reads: CASSGLKGAFYGYTF. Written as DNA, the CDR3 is TGTGCCAGCAGTGGGCTGAAAGGAGCCTTCTATGGCTACACCTTC.

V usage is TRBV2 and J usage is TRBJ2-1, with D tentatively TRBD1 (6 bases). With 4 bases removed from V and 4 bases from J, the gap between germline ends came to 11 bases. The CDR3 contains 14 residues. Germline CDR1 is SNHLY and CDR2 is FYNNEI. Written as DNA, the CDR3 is TGTGCCAGCAGTGCATCCGGGACATACAATGAGCAGTTCTTC. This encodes CASSASGTYNEQFF.

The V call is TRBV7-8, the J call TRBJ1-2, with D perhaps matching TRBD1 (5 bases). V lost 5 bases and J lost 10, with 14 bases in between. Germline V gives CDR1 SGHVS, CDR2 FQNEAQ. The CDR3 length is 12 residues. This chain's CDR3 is CASSLTEVDYTF. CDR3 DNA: TGTGCCAGCAGCCTGACAGAAGTGGACTACACCTTC.

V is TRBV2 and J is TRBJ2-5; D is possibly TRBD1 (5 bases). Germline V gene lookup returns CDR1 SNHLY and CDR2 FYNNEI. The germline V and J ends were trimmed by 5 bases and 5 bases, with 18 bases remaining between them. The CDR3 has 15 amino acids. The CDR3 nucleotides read TGTGCCAGCAGTACCGACAGCAGCCCCGGGGAGACCCAGTACTTC. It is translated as CASSTDSSPGETQYF.

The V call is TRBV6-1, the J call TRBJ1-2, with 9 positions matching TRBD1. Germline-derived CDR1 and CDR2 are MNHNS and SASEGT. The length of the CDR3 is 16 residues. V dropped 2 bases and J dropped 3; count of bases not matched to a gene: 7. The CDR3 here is CASSEWTGAADYGYTF. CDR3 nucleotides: TGTGCCAGCAGTGAATGGACAGGGGCCGCGGACTATGGCTACACCTTC.

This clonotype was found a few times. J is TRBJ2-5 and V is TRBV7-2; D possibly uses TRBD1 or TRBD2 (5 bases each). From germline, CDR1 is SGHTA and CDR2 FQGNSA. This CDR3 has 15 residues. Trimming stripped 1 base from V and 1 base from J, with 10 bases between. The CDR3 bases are TGTGCCAGCAGCTTAGTTGGGGGTCTCCAAGAGACCCAGTACTTC. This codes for CASSLVGGLQETQYF.

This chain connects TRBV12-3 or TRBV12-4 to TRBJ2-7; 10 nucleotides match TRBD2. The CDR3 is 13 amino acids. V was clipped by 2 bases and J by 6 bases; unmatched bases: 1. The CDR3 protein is CASSLSGGGEQYF. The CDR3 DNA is TGTGCCAGCAGTTTAAGCGGGGGGGGCGAGCAGTACTTC.

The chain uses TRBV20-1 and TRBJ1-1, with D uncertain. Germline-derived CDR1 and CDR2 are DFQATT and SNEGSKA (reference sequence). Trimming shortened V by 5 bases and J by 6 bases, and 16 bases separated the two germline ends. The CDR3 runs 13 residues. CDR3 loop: CSALDASAAEAFF. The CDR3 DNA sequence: TGCAGTGCTTTAGATGCGTCGGCGGCTGAAGCTTTCTTT.

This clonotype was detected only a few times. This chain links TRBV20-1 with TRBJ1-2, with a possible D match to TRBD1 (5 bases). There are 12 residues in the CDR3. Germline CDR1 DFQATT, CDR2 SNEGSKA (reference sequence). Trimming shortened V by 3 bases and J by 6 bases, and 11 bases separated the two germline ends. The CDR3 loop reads CSARSLGDGYTF. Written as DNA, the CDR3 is TGCAGTGCTAGGAGTTTAGGGGATGGCTACACCTTC.

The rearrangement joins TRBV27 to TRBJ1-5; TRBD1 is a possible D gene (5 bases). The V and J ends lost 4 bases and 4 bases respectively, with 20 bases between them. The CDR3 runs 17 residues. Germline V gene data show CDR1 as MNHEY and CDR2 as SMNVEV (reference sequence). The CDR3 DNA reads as TGTGCCAGCAGTTCCCTATTACGGCCAGGGCGGAATCAGCCCCAGCATTTT. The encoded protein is CASSSLLRPGRNQPQHF.

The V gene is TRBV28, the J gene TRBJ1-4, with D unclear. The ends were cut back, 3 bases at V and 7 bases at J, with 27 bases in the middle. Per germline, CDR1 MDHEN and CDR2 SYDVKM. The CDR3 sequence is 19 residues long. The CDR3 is CASSLLHQITGSLLEKLFF. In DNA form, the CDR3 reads TGTGCCAGCAGTTTGTTGCACCAAATTACGGGGAGTCTCCTTGAAAAACTGTTTTTT.

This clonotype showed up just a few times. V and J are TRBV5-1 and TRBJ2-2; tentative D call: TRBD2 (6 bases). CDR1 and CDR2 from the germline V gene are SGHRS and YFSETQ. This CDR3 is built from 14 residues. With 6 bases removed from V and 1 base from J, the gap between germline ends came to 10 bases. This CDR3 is CASNAGQNTGELFF. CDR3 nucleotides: TGCGCCAGCAACGCGGGGCAGAACACCGGGGAGCTGTTTTTT.

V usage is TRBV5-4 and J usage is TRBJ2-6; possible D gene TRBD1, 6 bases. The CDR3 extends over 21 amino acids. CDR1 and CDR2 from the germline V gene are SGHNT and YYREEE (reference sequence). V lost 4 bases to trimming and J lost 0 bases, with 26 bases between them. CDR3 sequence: CASSPRVLSRGKSSGANVLTF. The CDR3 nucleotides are TGTGCCAGCAGCCCCCGGGTATTAAGCAGGGGAAAAAGCTCTGGGGCCAACGTCCTGACTTTC.

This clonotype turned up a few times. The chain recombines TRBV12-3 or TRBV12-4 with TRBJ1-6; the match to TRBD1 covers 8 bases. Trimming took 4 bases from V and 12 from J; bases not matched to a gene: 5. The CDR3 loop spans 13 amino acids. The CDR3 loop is CASSSGQGGPLHF. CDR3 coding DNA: TGTGCCAGCAGTTCCGGACAGGGCGGACCCCTCCACTTT.

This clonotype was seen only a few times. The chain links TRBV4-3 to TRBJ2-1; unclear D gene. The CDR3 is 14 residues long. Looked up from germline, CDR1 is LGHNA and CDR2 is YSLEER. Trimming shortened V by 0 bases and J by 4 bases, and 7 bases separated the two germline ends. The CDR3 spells CASSQDEKYNEQFF. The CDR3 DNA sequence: TGCGCCAGCAGCCAAGATGAGAAGTACAATGAGCAGTTCTTC.

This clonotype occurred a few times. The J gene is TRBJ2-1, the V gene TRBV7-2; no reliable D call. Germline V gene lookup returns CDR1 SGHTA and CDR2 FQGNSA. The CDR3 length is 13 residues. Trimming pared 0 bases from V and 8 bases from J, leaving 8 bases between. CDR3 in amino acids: CASSLAQGHEQFF. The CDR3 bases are TGTGCCAGCAGCTTAGCGCAAGGCCATGAGCAGTTCTTC.

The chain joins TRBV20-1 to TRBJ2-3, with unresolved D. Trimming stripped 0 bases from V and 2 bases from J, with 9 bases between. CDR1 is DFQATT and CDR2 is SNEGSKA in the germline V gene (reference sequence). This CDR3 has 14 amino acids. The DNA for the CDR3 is TGCAGTGCTAGAGACAGGAGCTACACAGATACGCAGTATTTT. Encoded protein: CSARDRSYTDTQYF.